Below are 28 T cell receptor beta chains sequenced from a single sample in a study of T cell responses to AZD1222 COVID-19 vaccine. Libraries were prepared by immunoSEQ multiplex PCR; TCRdb keeps only in-frame clonotypes and omits some of them. The sample has 90,000 to 110,000 clones; 85% to 90% are singletons. The sample consisted of peripheral blood, taken on day 0 of AZD1222 vaccination. These receptors were obtained from an adult in good health.

V usage is TRBV3-1 (or the pseudogene TRBV3-2) and J usage is TRBJ2-6, with D hard to call. This CDR3 is built from 16 residues. Germline-derived CDR1 and CDR2 are LGHDT and YNNKEL (reference sequence). Trimming took off 0 bases at V and 1 base at J, with 7 bases between the two ends. CDR3 protein: CASSQEAYSGANVLTF. In DNA, the CDR3 is TGTGCCAGCAGCCAAGAGGCTTATTCTGGGGCCAACGTCCTGACTTTC.

With respect to this clone: Distinct nucleotide sequences in the sample also encode this CDR3. The rearrangement links TRBV2 to TRBJ1-5, with a possible D match to TRBD1 (5 bases). The V end was cut by 3 bases, the J end by 0 bases, with 9 bases between. This CDR3 has 15 amino acids. From germline, CDR1 is SNHLY and CDR2 FYNNEI. The CDR3 sequence: CASSEGGYSNQPQHF. The CDR3 bases are TGTGCCAGCAGTGAGGGGGGTTATAGCAATCAGCCCCAGCATTTT.

This chain links TRBV6-2 or TRBV6-3 with TRBJ2-3; 11 nucleotides match TRBD2. The V gene's germline CDR1 is MNHEY and CDR2 SVGEGT. V was clipped by 2 bases and J by 1 base; unmatched bases: 2. The CDR3 is 16 amino acids. CDR3 in DNA: TGTGCCAGCAGTTACGGGACTAGCGGACGCACAGATACGCAGTATTTT. This sequence encodes CASSYGTSGRTDTQYF.

This clone was counted at least ten times. The sample carries other DNA sequences with the same CDR3. The chain carries TRBV28 and TRBJ1-3; D may be TRBD1 (6 bases). Germline CDR1 reads MDHEN; CDR2 reads SYDVKM. The ends were cut back, 5 bases at V and 0 bases at J, with 11 bases in the middle. The CDR3 is made up of 15 amino acids. CDR3 sequence reads: CASSPLTGSGNTIYF. The DNA of the CDR3 is TGTGCCAGCAGTCCCCTGACAGGCTCTGGAAACACCATATATTTT.

The rearrangement joins TRBV18 to TRBJ1-2; 9 nucleotides align to TRBD1. With V trimmed by 3 bases and J by 8 bases, 10 bases remained unmatched. This CDR3 comprises 15 residues. From germline, CDR1 is KGHSH and CDR2 LQKENI. Here the CDR3 DNA reads TGTGCCAGCTCACCCCCCGGGACAGGGAGATACGGCTACACCTTC. This translates into CASSPPGTGRYGYTF.

This chain links TRBV20-1 with TRBJ1-5; the D gene is possibly TRBD1 (5 bases). Trimming removed 3 bases at V and 6 bases at J, with 15 bases between. The CDR3 sequence is 14 residues long. Germline lookup yields CDR1 DFQATT and CDR2 SNEGSKA (reference sequence). This CDR3 reads CSASTPQGSQPQHF. Here the CDR3 DNA reads TGCAGTGCTAGTACCCCCCAGGGCAGTCAGCCCCAGCATTTT.

This chain joins TRBV28 and TRBJ2-1; 7 bases map to TRBD2. V gave up 5 bases and J gave up 3 bases; unmatched junction bases: 13. CDR1 and CDR2 (germline): MDHEN, SYDVKM. The CDR3 length is 17 residues. CDR3 DNA sequence: TGTGCCAGCAGTCCCCCCCGCGCTAGCGGCCTCTACAATGAGCAGTTCTTC. Its protein is CASSPPRASGLYNEQFF.

V and J are TRBV10-2 and TRBJ1-3; the match to TRBD1 covers 7 bases. V shed 4 bases and J 4 bases; nucleotides not matched to a gene: 7. This CDR3 is 15 amino acids long. Looked up from germline, CDR1 is WSHSY and CDR2 is SAAADI. This chain's CDR3 is CASSALTGRGNTIYF. CDR3 nucleotide sequence: TGCGCCAGCAGTGCCTTGACAGGGAGAGGAAACACCATATATTTT.

This chain joins TRBV11-3 and TRBJ2-7; TRBD1 agrees at 8 bases. Germline-derived CDR1 and CDR2 are SGHNT and YENEEA. The CDR3 is 14 amino acids. V shed 5 bases, J shed 0 bases, and the junction held 3 bases outside the gene matches. In DNA, the CDR3 is TGTGCCAGCAGCATGGGGACAGGCTCCTACGAGCAGTACTTC. As protein: CASSMGTGSYEQYF.

J is TRBJ2-1 and V is TRBV24-1; 10 bases agree with TRBD1. The V gene's germline CDR1 is KGHDR and CDR2 SFDVKD. The CDR3 spans 14 residues. J was trimmed by 6 bases and V by 5 bases; bases with no gene match: 3. The CDR3 nucleotides are TGTGCCACCAGTGCGGGACAGGGGTTCAATGAGCAGTTCTTC. It codes for CATSAGQGFNEQFF.

This chain connects TRBV4-2 to TRBJ1-1; possible D gene TRBD1, 6 bases. This CDR3 region has 14 residues. Germline CDR1 and CDR2: LGHNA and YNFKEQ. Between the trimmed V and J ends, which lost 1 base and 2 bases, there was a span of 8 bases. The DNA for the CDR3 is TGTGCCAGCAGCCAAGGGGGGCGAAACACTGAAGCTTTCTTT. Residues: CASSQGGRNTEAFF.

The sample holds one count of this clone. In the same sample, other DNA sequences code for this CDR3. This chain links TRBV12-3 or TRBV12-4 with TRBJ2-3; possibly TRBD2 for D (7 bases). CDR3 length: 13 residues. Trimming removed 3 bases from V and 5 bases from J, with 9 bases in between. The CDR3 coding sequence is TGTGCCAGCAGTTTTAGGGGGGGAGATACGCAGTATTTT. Its protein is CASSFRGGDTQYF.

The gene calls are TRBV7-2 and TRBJ1-2, with D unresolved. V was trimmed by 4 bases and J by 6 bases, leaving 18 bases between them. CDR3 length: 15 amino acids. Looked up from germline, CDR1 is SGHTA and CDR2 is FQGNSA. CDR3 amino acids: CASSSRQTEGDGYTF. The CDR3, as DNA: TGTGCCAGCAGCTCCCGCCAAACAGAGGGTGATGGCTACACCTTC.

The chain has TRBV7-8 and TRBJ2-1, with TRBD2 matching over 10 bases. Trimming took 4 bases from V and 8 from J; bases not matched to a gene: 8. The CDR3 has 15 residues. The germline CDR1 and CDR2 sequences are SGHVS and FQNEAQ. The CDR3 coding sequence is TGTGCCAGCAGCTATCTAGCGGGAGTTGTATATGAGCAGTTCTTC. Protein sequence: CASSYLAGVVYEQFF.

This chain uses TRBV5-5 with TRBJ1-1; D gene unclear. The CDR3 contains 16 residues. Between the trimmed V and J ends, which lost 2 bases and 0 bases, there was a span of 14 bases. In germline, CDR1 is SGHKS, CDR2 YYEKEE (reference sequence). CDR3 DNA: TGTGCCAGCAGCTTCCGTAGGCAGGAGATGAACACTGAAGCTTTCTTT. It is translated as CASSFRRQEMNTEAFF.

The chain recombines TRBV21-1 with TRBJ1-5; the table's D call of TRBD1 was not tested on the DNA. TRBV21-1 is deemed a pseudogene. The CDR3 consists of 15 residues. The CDR3 nucleotides are TGTGCCAGCAGCAAAGGAACACCCATCAATCAGCCCCAGCATTTT. Its protein is CASSKGTPINQPQHF.

As concerns this clone: Relative to the germline gene, one junction end is altered; a read error may explain this. The CDR3 is CASSLSGGHTFF. The CDR3 bases are TGTGCCAGCAGTTTATCAGGGGGCCACACTTTTTTC. The chain couples TRBV12-3 or TRBV12-4 to TRBJ1-2, with TRBD1 matching 8 bases. The length of the CDR3 is 12 residues.

This rearrangement joins TRBV15 to TRBJ1-5; D ambiguous. The V end was cut by 4 bases, the J end by 0 bases, with 10 bases between. Germline CDR1 is LNHNV and CDR2 is YYDKDF (reference sequence). The CDR3 has 15 amino acids. CDR3 nucleotide sequence: TGTGCCACCAGCAACGGGATCCATAGCAATCAGCCCCAGCATTTT. It specifies CATSNGIHSNQPQHF.

V usage is TRBV6-5 and J usage is TRBJ2-6; no clear D gene. The V gene lost 6 bases and the J gene lost 4 bases, with 7 bases spanning the gap. The germline CDR1 and CDR2 sequences are MNHEY and SVGAGI. The CDR3 sequence is 13 residues long. The CDR3 DNA follows: TGTGCCAGCAGACCGTCGGGGGCCAACGTCCTGACTTTC. Its protein is CASRPSGANVLTF.

The V gene is TRBV6-6, the J gene TRBJ2-3; no firm D call. Trimming stripped 6 bases from V and 0 bases from J, with 10 bases between. The CDR3 is 14 amino acids. Germline V gene data show CDR1 as MNHNY and CDR2 as SVGAGI (reference sequence). Here the CDR3 DNA reads TGTGCCAGCAGCTTTATGTCCAGCACAGATACGCAGTATTTT. This translates into CASSFMSSTDTQYF.

The chain links TRBV19 to TRBJ2-7; perhaps TRBD2 as D (6 bases). Germline loops: CDR1 LNHDA, CDR2 SQIVND (reference sequence). Trimming shortened V by 10 bases and J by 4 bases, and 17 bases separated the two germline ends. CDR3 length equals 13 residues. The CDR3 DNA sequence: TGTGCCACCACGGGGGACGCCGGTTACGAGCAGTACTTC. Encoded protein: CATTGDAGYEQYF.

This chain joins TRBV5-5 and TRBJ1-1; tentative D call: TRBD1 (5 bases). Germline-derived CDR1 and CDR2 are SGHKS and YYEKEE (reference sequence). The V gene lost 4 bases and the J gene lost 0 bases, with 10 bases spanning the gap. This CDR3 is built from 14 residues. The CDR3 region has the DNA TGTGCCAGCAGCCAGGACATCTTGAACACTGAAGCTTTCTTT. Protein: CASSQDILNTEAFF.

A few counts support this clone. The chain employs TRBV12-3 or TRBV12-4 and TRBJ1-2, with D maybe TRBD1 (5 bases). Trimming cost V 8 bases and J 0 bases, with 10 bases left between them. The length of the CDR3 is 13 residues. CDR3 nucleotide sequence: TGTGCCAGCGGCGTGGGGGCTAACTATGGCTACACCTTC. Translating gives CASGVGANYGYTF.

This chain joins TRBV29-1 and TRBJ2-1; D call uncertain. This CDR3 comprises 12 residues. The germline V and J ends were trimmed by 7 bases and 9 bases, with 16 bases remaining between them. The V gene's germline CDR1 is SQVTM and CDR2 ANQGSEA. The CDR3 region has the DNA TGCAGCGATGGGTCCTATATTGGTGAGCAGTTCTTC. This codes for CSDGSYIGEQFF.

A few counts support this clone. The rearrangement joins TRBV3-1 (or the pseudogene TRBV3-2) to TRBJ1-1; possibly TRBD1 for D (5 bases). The germline CDR1 and CDR2 sequences are LGHDT and YNNKEL (reference sequence). V was clipped by 4 bases and J by 2 bases, with 8 bases between them. The CDR3 consists of 13 residues. CDR3 in amino acids: CASSPGPNTEAFF. CDR3 sequence (DNA): TGTGCCAGCAGCCCGGGACCAAACACTGAAGCTTTCTTT.

DNA for the CDR3: TGCGCCAGCAGCCCAGACTCCGGCTCCTACAATGAGCAGTTCTTC. It is translated as CASSPDSGSYNEQFF. V gene TRBV5-1 combines with J gene TRBJ2-1; D uncertain. Germline V gives CDR1 SGHRS, CDR2 YFSETQ. V was cut by 4 bases and J by 0 bases, with 11 bases left in between. There are 15 residues in the CDR3.

The chain employs TRBV10-2 and TRBJ1-4, with D unresolved. This CDR3 is 15 amino acids long. V gave up 0 bases and J gave up 4 bases, with 9 bases separating them. CDR1 and CDR2 from the germline V gene are WSHSY and SAAADI. The CDR3 DNA reads as TGCGCCAGCAGTGAGTCGCGACTGATTAATGAAAAACTGTTTTTT. It is translated as CASSESRLINEKLFF.

V gene TRBV6-5 combines with J gene TRBJ2-5, with 7 nucleotides matching TRBD2. This CDR3 has 15 amino acids. The germline CDR1 and CDR2 sequences are MNHEY and SVGAGI. J was trimmed by 4 bases and V by 0 bases; bases with no gene match: 5. CDR3 protein: CASSYSPGGGETQYF. CDR3 nucleotide sequence: TGTGCCAGCAGTTACTCCCCGGGAGGAGGAGAGACCCAGTACTTC.